This T cell receptor (beta chain) was identified during a study of patients and donors after allogeneic stem cell transplantation. TCRdb analysed the RT-PCR reads with MiXCR anew, one entry per CDR3 protein. The top ten hold around a tenth of the sample, which has roughly 250,000 distinct CDR3 sequences, roughly an eighth seen once. Trimming left V 0 bases short and J 5 bases short, with 9 bases between. There are 14 residues in the CDR3. This clonotype was obtained from a human donor who was either an allogeneic HSCT recipient or a stem cell or donor lymphocyte infusion donor (not recorded which). It is not recorded whose cells these are; they may come from a transplant donor. The chain carries TRBV12-3 or TRBV12-4 and TRBJ2-3; no clear D. The sample was blood, either unsorted or a sorted T cell fraction (not recorded which). The CDR3 nucleotides read TGTGCCAGCAGTTTAGCTGGCCAACAAGATACGCAGTATTTT. This translates into CASSLAGQQDTQYF.